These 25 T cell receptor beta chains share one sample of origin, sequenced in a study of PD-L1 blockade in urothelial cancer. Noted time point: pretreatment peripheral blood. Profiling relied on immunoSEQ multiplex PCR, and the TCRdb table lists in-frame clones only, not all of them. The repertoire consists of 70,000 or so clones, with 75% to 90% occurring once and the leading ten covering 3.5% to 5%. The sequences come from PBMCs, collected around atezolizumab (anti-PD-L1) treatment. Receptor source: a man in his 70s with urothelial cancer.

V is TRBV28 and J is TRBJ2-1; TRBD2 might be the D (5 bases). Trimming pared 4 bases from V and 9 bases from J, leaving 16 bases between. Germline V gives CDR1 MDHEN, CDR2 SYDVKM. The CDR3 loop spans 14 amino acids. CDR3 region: CASSYTWGDAEQFF. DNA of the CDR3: TGTGCCAGCAGTTACACGTGGGGAGACGCTGAGCAGTTCTTC.

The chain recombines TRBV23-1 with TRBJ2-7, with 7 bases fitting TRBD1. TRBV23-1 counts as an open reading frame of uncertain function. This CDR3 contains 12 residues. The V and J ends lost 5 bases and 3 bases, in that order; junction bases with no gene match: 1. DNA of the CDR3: TGCGCCAGCAGTAGACAGGGCTACGAGCAGTACTTC. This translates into CASSRQGYEQYF.

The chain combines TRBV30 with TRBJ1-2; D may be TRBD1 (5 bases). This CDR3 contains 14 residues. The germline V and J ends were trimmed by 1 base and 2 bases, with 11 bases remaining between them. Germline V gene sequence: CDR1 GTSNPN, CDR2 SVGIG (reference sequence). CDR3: CAWSAAGRNYGYTF. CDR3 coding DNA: TGTGCCTGGAGTGCAGCGGGACGGAACTATGGCTACACCTTC.

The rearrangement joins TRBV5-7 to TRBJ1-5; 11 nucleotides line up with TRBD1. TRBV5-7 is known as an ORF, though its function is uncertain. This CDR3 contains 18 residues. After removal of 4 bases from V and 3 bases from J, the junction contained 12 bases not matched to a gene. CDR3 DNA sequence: TGTGCCAGCAGCCTGAAAAGCGGGACAGGGGGTCCCAATCAGCCCCAGCATTTT. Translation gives CASSLKSGTGGPNQPQHF.

CDR3 loop: CASSYVRTGGGYGYTF. The DNA of the CDR3 is TGTGCCAGCAGTTACGTTCGGACAGGGGGCGGCTATGGCTACACCTTC. The V and J genes are TRBV6-5 and TRBJ1-2; TRBD1 aligns across 11 bases. This CDR3 has 16 amino acids. Germline V gene sequence: CDR1 MNHEY, CDR2 SVGAGI. J gave up 4 bases and V 2 bases, and 6 bases lay outside the gene matches.

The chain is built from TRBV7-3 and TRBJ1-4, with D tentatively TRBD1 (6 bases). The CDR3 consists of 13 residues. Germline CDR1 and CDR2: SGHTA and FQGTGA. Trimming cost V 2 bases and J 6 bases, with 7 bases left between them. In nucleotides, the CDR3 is TGTGCCAGCAGCTTATACAGGGATGAAAAACTGTTTTTT. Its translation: CASSLYRDEKLFF.

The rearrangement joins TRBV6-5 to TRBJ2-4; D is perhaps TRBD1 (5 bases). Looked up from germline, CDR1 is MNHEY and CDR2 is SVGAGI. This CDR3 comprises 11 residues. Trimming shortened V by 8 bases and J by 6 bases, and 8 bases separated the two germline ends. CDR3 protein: CASQRGNIQYF. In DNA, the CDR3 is TGTGCCAGCCAAAGGGGAAACATTCAGTACTTC.

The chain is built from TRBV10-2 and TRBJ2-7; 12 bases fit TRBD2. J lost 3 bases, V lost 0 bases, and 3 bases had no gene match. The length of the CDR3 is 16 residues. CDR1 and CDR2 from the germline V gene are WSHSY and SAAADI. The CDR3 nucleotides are TGCGCCAGCAGTGAGTCGCGACTAGCGGGAGACTACGAGCAGTACTTC. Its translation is CASSESRLAGDYEQYF.

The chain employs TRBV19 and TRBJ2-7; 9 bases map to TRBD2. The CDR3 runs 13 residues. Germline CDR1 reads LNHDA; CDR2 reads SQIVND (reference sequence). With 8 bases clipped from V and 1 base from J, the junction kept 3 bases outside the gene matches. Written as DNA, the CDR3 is TGTGCCAGTGGACTAGCGCCATCCTACGAGCAGTACTTC. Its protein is CASGLAPSYEQYF.

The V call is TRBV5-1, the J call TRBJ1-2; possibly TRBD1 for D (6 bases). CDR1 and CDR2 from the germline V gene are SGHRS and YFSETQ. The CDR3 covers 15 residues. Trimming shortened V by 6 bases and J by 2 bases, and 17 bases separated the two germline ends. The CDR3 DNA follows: TGCGCCAGCACCTTTTCCCTCACAGGGAACTATGGCTACACCTTC. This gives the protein CASTFSLTGNYGYTF.

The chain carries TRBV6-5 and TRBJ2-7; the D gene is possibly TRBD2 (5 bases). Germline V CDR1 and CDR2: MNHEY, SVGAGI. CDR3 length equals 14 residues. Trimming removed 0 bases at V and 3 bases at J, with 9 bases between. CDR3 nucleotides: TGTGCCAGCAGTTACTCATGGCGGGTCTACGAGCAGTACTTC. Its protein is CASSYSWRVYEQYF.

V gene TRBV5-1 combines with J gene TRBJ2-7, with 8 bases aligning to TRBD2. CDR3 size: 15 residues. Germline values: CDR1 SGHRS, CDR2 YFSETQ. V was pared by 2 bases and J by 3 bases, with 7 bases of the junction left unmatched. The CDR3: CASSFEGGRFYEQYF. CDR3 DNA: TGCGCCAGCAGCTTTGAGGGCGGGAGGTTCTACGAGCAGTACTTC.

CDR3 nucleotides: TGTGCCGTCGTCCCCGGGACTGTCTACAATGAGCAGTTCTTC. Encoded protein: CAVVPGTVYNEQFF. The chain has TRBV7-9 and TRBJ2-1, with D possibly being TRBD2 (6 bases). The CDR3 extends over 14 amino acids. Trimming cost V 11 bases and J 3 bases, with 17 bases left between them. Germline CDR1 SEHNR, CDR2 FQNEAQ (reference sequence).

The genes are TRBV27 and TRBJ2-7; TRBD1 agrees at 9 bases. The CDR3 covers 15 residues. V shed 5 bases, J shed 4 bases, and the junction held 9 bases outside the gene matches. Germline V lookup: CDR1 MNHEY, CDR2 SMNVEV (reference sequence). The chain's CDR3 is CASSVPGQGYYEQYF. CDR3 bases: TGTGCCAGCAGTGTCCCGGGACAGGGTTATTACGAGCAGTACTTC.

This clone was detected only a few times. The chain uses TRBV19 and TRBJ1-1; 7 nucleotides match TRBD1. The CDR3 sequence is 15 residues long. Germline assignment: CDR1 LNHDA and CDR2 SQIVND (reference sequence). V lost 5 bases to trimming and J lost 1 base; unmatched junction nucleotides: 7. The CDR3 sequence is CASSLQTGRNTEAFF. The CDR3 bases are TGTGCCAGTAGTCTTCAGACAGGGAGGAACACTGAAGCTTTCTTT. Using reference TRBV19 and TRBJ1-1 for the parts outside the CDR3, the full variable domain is DGGITQSPKYLFRKEGQNVTLSCEQNLNHDAMYWYRQDPGQGLRLIYYSQIVNDFQKGDIAEGYSVSREKKESFPLTVTSAQKNPTAFYLCASSLQTGRNTEAFFGQGTRLTVV.

CDR3 bases: TGTGCCAGCAGTTACCAGCCGGGGGAGACCCAGTACTTC. It translates to CASSYQPGETQYF. The chain employs TRBV6-5 and TRBJ2-5; D may be TRBD2 (5 bases). Germline V lookup: CDR1 MNHEY, CDR2 SVGAGI. Trimming took off 2 bases at V and 5 bases at J, with 9 bases between the two ends. The length of the CDR3 is 13 residues.

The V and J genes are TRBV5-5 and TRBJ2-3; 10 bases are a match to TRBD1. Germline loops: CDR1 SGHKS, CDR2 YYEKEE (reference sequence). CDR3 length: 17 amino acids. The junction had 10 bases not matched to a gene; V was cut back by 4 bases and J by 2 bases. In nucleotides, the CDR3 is TGTGCCAGCAGCCCCAGGGGGGACAGGGGATACACAGATACGCAGTATTTT. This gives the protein CASSPRGDRGYTDTQYF.

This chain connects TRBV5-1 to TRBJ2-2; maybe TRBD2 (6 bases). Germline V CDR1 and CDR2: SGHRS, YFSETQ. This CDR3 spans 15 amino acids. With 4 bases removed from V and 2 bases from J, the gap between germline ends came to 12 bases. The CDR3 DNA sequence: TGCGCCAGCAGCATAGCCGGGACTAACACCGGGGAGCTGTTTTTT. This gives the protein CASSIAGTNTGELFF.

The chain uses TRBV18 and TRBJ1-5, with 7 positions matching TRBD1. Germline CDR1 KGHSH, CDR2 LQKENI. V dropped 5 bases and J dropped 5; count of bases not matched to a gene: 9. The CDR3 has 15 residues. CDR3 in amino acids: CASSSGTEKHQPQHF. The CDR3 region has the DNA TGTGCCAGCTCATCCGGGACAGAAAAACATCAGCCCCAGCATTTT.

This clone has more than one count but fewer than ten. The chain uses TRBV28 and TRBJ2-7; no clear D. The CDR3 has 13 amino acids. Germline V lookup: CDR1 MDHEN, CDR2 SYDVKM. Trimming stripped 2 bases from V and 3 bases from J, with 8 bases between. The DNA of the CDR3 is TGTGCCAGCAGTTTAACCAGGAACTACGAGCAGTACTTC. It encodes CASSLTRNYEQYF.

This CDR3 reads CASSRSSDPGNEQFF. The CDR3 region has the DNA TGTGCCAGCAGCAGATCTAGCGACCCAGGGAATGAGCAGTTCTTC. The V and J genes are TRBV7-3 and TRBJ2-1, with a tentative D call TRBD2 (6 bases). The germline CDR1 and CDR2 sequences are SGHTA and FQGTGA. V was shortened by 5 bases and J by 7 bases, with 18 bases between the two germline ends. CDR3 length: 15 amino acids. Supplemented by reference TRBV7-3 and TRBJ2-1, the full variable domain reads GAGVSQTPSNKVTEKGKYVELRCDPISGHTALYWYRQSLGQGPEFLIYFQGTGAADDSGLPNDRFFAVRPEGSVSTLKIQRTERGDSAVYLCASSRSSDPGNEQFFGPGTRLTVL.

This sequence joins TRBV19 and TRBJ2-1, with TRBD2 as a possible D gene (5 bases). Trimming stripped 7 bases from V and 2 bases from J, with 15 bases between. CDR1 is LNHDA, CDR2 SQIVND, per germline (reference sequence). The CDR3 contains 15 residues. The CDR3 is CASMSLDGAYNEQFF. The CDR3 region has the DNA TGTGCCAGTATGAGTTTGGACGGGGCCTACAATGAGCAGTTCTTC.

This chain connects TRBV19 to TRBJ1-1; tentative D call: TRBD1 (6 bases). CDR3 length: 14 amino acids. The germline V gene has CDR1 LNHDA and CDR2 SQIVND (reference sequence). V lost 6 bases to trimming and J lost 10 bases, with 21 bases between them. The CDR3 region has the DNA TGTGCCAGTAGCCCGGGGGGCACTCAAGGACGAGCTTTCTTT. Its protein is CASSPGGTQGRAFF.

As DNA, the CDR3 is TGTGCCAGCAGCTTATGGGCGGGAGCGTACAATGAGCAGTTCTTC. This encodes CASSLWAGAYNEQFF. The chain joins TRBV7-9 to TRBJ2-1; 7 bases are shared with TRBD2. The J segment lost 4 bases and the V segment lost 2 bases, leaving 5 bases of the junction unmatched. The CDR3 has 15 residues. Germline V gives CDR1 SEHNR, CDR2 FQNEAQ (reference sequence).

CDR3 in amino acids: CASSPDTGYGYTF. CDR3 nucleotides: TGTGCCAGCAGCCCCGATACAGGGTACGGCTACACCTTC. The rearrangement uses TRBV7-2 and TRBJ1-2; perhaps TRBD1 as D (6 bases). The CDR3 contains 13 residues. V shed 5 bases and J shed 8 bases, with 15 bases lying between them. Germline CDR1 reads SGHTA; CDR2 reads FQGNSA.